This T cell receptor beta chain was sequenced in a study of OX40 agonist ivuxolimab in advanced cancers. Notes on the research overall: Ivuxolimab, which targeted the costimulatory receptor OX40 (CD134), was an agonistic, fully human IgG2 monoclonal antibody. Intravenous ivuxolimab was administered to patients every 2 weeks at six dose levels: 0.01, 0.1, 0.3, 1.5, 3 and 10 mg/kg. Among the 52 dose-escalation patients, about 20 had hepatocellular carcinoma, approximately 15 melanoma, 9 renal cell carcinoma and 9 head and neck cancer. In the dose-escalation cohort, roughly 80% of patients were male, and the mean age was about 55 years, with a range of 23 to 79. Prior anti-PD-1, anti-PD-L1 or anti-CTLA-4 therapy was permitted, and checkpoint inhibitors had been received by around 40% of dose-escalation patients. Three dose-escalation patients achieved partial responses, one with hepatocellular carcinoma and two with cutaneous melanoma. The purpose of peripheral TCRbeta sequencing was to test whether ivuxolimab changed TCR sequence diversity and led to clonal T-cell expansion. The paper reports the monotherapy dose-escalation portion (N of about 47 patients) of the phase I ivuxolimab trial.

V is clipped by 5 bases and J by 3 bases, and the sequence between their germline boundaries is 9 bases long. The CDR3 numbers 13 residues from cysteine through phenylalanine. The read is trimmed to its CDR3 DNA, 39 bases read in frame from base 1. As encoded in the germline V gene, CDR1 is SGHRS while CDR2 is YFSETQ. To sequence the TCRbeta CDR3 region, genomic DNA was isolated from the sorted cells. The immunoSEQ Assay was used for sequencing of TCRbeta CDR3 regions. Imported from immuneACCESS, the table was reduced by TCRdb to in-frame sequences with V and J called. These copies leave out some clones; in studies compared against another copy, an unresolved V gene accounts for under half, and the cause of the remainder is not known. Present in this sample are about 67,000 clones, just over 90% of which were seen just once. About 2.4% of the sample rests with the top ten. About this clone itself: There is no known antigen for this receptor. The input lacks base qualities; no much larger clone sits a single base away.

What the research found in general, with its limitations: At doses of 0.1 to 3.0 mg/kg, clonal expansion of both CD4+ and CD8+ blood T cells was observed from baseline to week 6. Partial responders in the 0.1-3.0 mg/kg groups had among the lowest normalized peripheral clonal expansion, especially among CD8+ T cells. Antigen specificity was not determined for the clonally expanded peripheral T cells. Low levels of normalized T-cell clonal expansion were also shown by some nonresponding patients. After ivuxolimab, expanded clones were on average more numerous among CD8+ T cells than among CD4+ T cells.

Patients with autoimmune disease history or receiving systemic immunosuppression were excluded from the trial. In every dose cohort, peripheral blood was drawn for TCR sequencing at baseline, cycle 4 day 1, and cycle 7 day 1. The samples were taken from a phase I, first-in-human, multicenter, open-label dose-escalation trial of ivuxolimab. The trial enrolled adults with locally advanced or metastatic head and neck squamous cell, hepatocellular, melanoma or renal cell carcinoma. Before TCR sequencing, CD4+ and CD8+ T cells were separately sorted from peripheral blood. Source: CD4+ or CD8+ T cells sorted from blood, taken in a trial of the OX40 agonist ivuxolimab. In this chain, TRBV5-1 is recombined with TRBJ2-1; possibly the D gene is TRBD1, per 5 matching bases. This TCR came from an adult with an advanced solid tumor such as melanoma, head and neck, liver or kidney cancer. The DNA sequence is TGCGCCAGCAGGGTTGACAGCTACAATGAGCAGTTCTTC. Its product reads: CASRVDSYNEQFF.